This T cell receptor beta chain came from a study of technical replicates of blood from a few donors. The data were produced by immunoSEQ multiplex PCR, yet TCRdb's version contains in-frame clones alone and is incomplete. This sample has 60,000 to 85,000 clones, with roughly nine tenths found just once. Per the germline V gene, CDR1 is MNHNY and CDR2 is SVGAGI (reference sequence). With 0 bases removed from V and 8 bases from J, the gap between germline ends came to 5 bases. This CDR3 spans 12 amino acids. The source of this sequence is a human donor in good health. V gene TRBV6-6 combines with J gene TRBJ2-1; D uncertain. Sequenced: T cells isolated from PBMCs. CDR3 protein: CASSYSADEQFF. For the CDR3, the DNA is TGTGCCAGCAGTTACTCGGCGGATGAGCAGTTCTTC.